These 8 T cell receptor beta chains share one sample of origin, sequenced in a study of identical twins. TCRdb independently ran MiXCR on the 5' RACE reads; one entry per CDR3 protein. There are more than 1.5 million distinct CDR3 sequences in the sample; less than 40% occur only once, and about 0.27% lies in the top ten. Sequencing input: cord blood. These receptors originate from a newborn girl in good health.

This clonotype appeared a few times. V is TRBV13 and J is TRBJ2-3; 8 nucleotides match TRBD2. CDR1 and CDR2 from the germline V gene are PRHDT and FYEKMQ (reference sequence). V lost 5 bases to trimming and J lost 0 bases; unmatched junction nucleotides: 16. The CDR3 runs to 19 residues. This CDR3 reads CASSPFGRVSGVSTDTQYF. In nucleotides, the CDR3 is TGTGCCAGCAGCCCTTTTGGACGCGTTAGCGGGGTGAGCACAGATACGCAGTATTTT. Based on the CDR3 plus reference TRBV13 and TRBJ2-3, the full variable domain is AAGVIQSPRHLIKEKRETATLKCYPIPRHDTVYWYQQGPGQDPQFLISFYEKMQSDKGSIPDRFSAQQFSDYHSELNMSSLELGDSALYFCASSPFGRVSGVSTDTQYFGPGTRLTVL.

The sample holds a few counts of this clonotype. The V and J genes are TRBV6-5 and TRBJ2-7, with 8 bases matching TRBD2. CDR3 length: 14 residues. The V segment lost 6 bases and the J segment 6 bases; nucleotides outside the gene matches: 10. Germline lookup yields CDR1 MNHEY and CDR2 SVGAGI. The chain's CDR3 is CASRSTGLALEQYF. CDR3 coding DNA: TGTGCCAGCAGGTCGACAGGACTAGCACTCGAGCAGTACTTC.

This clonotype was seen a few times. CDR3 in amino acids: CASSQGGRRNQPQHF. The DNA for the CDR3 is TGTGCCAGCAGTCAGGGGGGAAGGCGCAATCAGCCCCAGCATTTT. The chain carries TRBV2 and TRBJ1-5, with 7 nucleotides matching TRBD1. The V and J ends lost 5 bases and 2 bases, in that order; junction bases with no gene match: 6. Per germline, CDR1 SNHLY and CDR2 FYNNEI. The CDR3 consists of 15 residues.

The chain joins TRBV18 to TRBJ2-5, with 13 nucleotides matching TRBD2. The J call may be incorrect, as the DNA end agrees better with TRBJ2-7. Germline values: CDR1 KGHSH, CDR2 LQKENI. CDR3 length equals 16 residues. The CDR3 nucleotides read TGTGCCAGCTCACTAAGGACTAGCGGGAGAGCTAGCGAGCAGTACTTC. Amino acids: CASSLRTSGRASEQYF.

The V gene is TRBV20-1, the J gene TRBJ2-1, with TRBD2 matching over 13 bases. V trimming: 5 bases; J trimming: 3 bases; junction bases outside the gene matches: 13. The CDR3 totals 18 residues. Per the germline V gene, CDR1 is DFQATT and CDR2 is SNEGSKA (reference sequence). CDR3: CSAAGRLAGGGGYNEQFF. The CDR3, as DNA: TGCAGTGCTGCAGGACGACTAGCGGGAGGAGGGGGCTACAATGAGCAGTTCTTC.

This clonotype occurred a few times. The chain couples TRBV6-5 to TRBJ2-1; no reliable D call. The V gene's germline CDR1 is MNHEY and CDR2 SVGAGI. Trimming left V 2 bases short and J 2 bases short, with 10 bases between. CDR3 length: 15 amino acids. CDR3 nucleotide sequence: TGTGCCAGCAGTTACCTAATCGAAGCCTACAATGAGCAGTTCTTC. Translating it yields CASSYLIEAYNEQFF.

The chain links TRBV2 to TRBJ1-5; a weak D match, TRBD1 (6 bases). V lost 4 bases and J 2 bases, leaving 12 bases between the germline ends. This CDR3 has 15 residues. The V gene's germline CDR1 is SNHLY and CDR2 FYNNEI. CDR3 coding DNA: TGTGCCAGCAGTGGATACAGGGAGGGCAATCAGCCCCAGCATTTT. Encoded protein: CASSGYREGNQPQHF.

J is TRBJ2-7 and V is TRBV3-1; 7 positions match TRBD1. The length of the CDR3 is 13 residues. Per germline, CDR1 LGHDT and CDR2 YNNKEL (reference sequence). Unmatched junction bases numbered 6, after V lost 6 bases and J lost 4 bases. The chain's CDR3 is CASRRQGYYEQYF. CDR3 sequence (DNA): TGTGCCAGCAGGCGACAGGGCTATTACGAGCAGTACTTC.